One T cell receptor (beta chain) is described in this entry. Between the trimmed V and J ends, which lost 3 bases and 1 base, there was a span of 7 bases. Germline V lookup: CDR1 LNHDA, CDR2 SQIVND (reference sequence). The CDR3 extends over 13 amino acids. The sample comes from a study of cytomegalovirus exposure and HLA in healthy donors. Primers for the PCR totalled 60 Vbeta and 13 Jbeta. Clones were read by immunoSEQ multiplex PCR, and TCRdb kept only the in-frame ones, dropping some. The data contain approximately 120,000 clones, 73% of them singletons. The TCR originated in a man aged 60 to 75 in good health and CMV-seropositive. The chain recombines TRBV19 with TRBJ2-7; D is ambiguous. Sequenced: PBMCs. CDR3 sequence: CASSIAQSYEQYF. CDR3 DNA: TGTGCCAGTAGTATCGCACAGTCCTACGAGCAGTACTTC.